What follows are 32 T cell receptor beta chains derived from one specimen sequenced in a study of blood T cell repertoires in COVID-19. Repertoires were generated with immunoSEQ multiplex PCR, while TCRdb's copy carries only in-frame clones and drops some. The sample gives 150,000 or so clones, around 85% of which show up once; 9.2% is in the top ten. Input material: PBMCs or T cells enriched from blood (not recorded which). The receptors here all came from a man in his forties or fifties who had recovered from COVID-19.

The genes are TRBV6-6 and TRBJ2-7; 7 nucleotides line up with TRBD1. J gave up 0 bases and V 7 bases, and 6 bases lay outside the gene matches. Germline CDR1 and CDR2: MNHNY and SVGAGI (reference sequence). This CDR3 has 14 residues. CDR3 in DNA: TGTGCCAGCAATCTACAGGGGACCTCCTACGAGCAGTACTTC. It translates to CASNLQGTSYEQYF.

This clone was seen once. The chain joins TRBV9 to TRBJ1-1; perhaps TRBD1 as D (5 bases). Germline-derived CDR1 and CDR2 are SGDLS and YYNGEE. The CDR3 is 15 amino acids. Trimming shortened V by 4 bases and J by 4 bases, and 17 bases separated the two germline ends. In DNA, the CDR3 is TGTGCCAGCAGCCCCCCGGGGGGTTGGGGCACTGAAGCTTTCTTT. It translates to CASSPPGGWGTEAFF.

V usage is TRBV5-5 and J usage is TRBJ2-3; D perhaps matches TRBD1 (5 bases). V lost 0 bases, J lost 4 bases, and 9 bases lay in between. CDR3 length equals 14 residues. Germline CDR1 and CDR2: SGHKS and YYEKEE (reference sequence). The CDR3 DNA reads TGTGCCAGCAGCTTGGGGCAGGGCCCAGATACGCAGTATTTT. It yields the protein CASSLGQGPDTQYF.

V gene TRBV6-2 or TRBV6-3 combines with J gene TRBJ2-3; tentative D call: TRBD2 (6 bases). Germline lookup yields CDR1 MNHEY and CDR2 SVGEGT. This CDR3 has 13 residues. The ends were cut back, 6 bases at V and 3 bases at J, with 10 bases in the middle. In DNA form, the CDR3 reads TGTGCCAGCAGCTTAGCGGAGACAGATACGCAGTATTTT. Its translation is CASSLAETDTQYF.

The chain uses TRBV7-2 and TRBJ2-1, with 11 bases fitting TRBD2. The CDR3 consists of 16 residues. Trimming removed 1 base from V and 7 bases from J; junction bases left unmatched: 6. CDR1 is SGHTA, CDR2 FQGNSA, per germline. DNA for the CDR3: TGTGCCAGCAGCTTAGGGGCTAGCGGGGGGTGGAATGAGCAGTTCTTC. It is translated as CASSLGASGGWNEQFF.

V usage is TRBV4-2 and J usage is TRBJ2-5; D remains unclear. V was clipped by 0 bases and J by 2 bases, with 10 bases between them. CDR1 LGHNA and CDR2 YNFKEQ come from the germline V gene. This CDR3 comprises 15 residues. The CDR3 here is CASSQDGTAQETQYF. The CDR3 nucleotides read TGTGCCAGCAGCCAAGATGGAACAGCTCAAGAGACCCAGTACTTC.

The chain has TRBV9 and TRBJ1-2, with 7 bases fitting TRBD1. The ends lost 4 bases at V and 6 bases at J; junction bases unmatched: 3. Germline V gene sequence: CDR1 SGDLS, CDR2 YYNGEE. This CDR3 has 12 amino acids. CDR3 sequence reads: CASSRQGNGYTF. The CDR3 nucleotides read TGTGCCAGCAGCAGACAGGGAAATGGCTACACCTTC.

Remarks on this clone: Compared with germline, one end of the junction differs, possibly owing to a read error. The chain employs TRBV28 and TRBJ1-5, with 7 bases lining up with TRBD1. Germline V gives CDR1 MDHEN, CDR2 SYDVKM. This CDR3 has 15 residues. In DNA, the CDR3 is TGTGCCAGCAGAGCCGACAGGGCCTTACATCAGGCCCAGCATTTT. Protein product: CASRADRALHQAQHF.

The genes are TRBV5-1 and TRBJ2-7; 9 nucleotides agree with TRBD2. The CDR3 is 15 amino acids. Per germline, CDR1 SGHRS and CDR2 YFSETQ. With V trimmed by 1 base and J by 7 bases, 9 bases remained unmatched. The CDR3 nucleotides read TGCGCCAGCAGCTTGTCCGCGGGGGGGCGGAGAGAGCAGTACTTC. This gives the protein CASSLSAGGRREQYF.

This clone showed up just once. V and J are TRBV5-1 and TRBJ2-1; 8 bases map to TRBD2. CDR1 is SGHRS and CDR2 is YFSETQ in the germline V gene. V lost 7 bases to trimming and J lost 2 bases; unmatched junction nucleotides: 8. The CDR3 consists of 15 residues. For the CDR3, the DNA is TGCGCCAGCGAGATGGGCGGGGGGCCCTACAATGAGCAGTTCTTC. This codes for CASEMGGGPYNEQFF.

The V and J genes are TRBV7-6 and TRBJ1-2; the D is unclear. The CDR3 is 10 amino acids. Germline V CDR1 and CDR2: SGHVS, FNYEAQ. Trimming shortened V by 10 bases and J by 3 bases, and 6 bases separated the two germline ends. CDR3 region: CAIRDYGYTF. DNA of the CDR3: TGTGCCATCCGCGACTATGGCTACACCTTC. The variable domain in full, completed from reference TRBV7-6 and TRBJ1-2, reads GAGVSQSPRYKVTKRGQDVALRCDPISGHVSLYWYRQALGQGPEFLTYFNYEAQQDKSGLPNDRFSAERPEGSISTLTIQRTEQRDSAMYRCAIRDYGYTFGSGTRLTVV.

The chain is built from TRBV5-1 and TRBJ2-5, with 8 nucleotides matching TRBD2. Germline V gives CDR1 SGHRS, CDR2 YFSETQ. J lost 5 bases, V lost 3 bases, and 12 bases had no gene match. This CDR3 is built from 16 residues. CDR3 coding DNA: TGCGCCAGCAGCTCGGGACTAGTTAACCAAAGGGAGACCCAGTACTTC. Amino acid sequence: CASSSGLVNQRETQYF.

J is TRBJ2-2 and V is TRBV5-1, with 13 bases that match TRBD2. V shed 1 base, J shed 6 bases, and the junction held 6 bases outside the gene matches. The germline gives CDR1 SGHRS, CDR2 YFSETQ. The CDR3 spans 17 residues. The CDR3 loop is CASSLTSGGALAGELFF. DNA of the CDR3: TGCGCCAGCAGCTTGACTAGCGGGGGGGCCTTGGCCGGGGAGCTGTTTTTT.

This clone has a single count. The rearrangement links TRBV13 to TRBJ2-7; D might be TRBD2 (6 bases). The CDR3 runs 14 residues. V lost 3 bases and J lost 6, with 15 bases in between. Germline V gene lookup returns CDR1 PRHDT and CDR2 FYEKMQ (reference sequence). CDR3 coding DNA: TGTGCCAGCAGCTTGGGGACTGCCTCAGGCGAGCAGTACTTC. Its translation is CASSLGTASGEQYF.

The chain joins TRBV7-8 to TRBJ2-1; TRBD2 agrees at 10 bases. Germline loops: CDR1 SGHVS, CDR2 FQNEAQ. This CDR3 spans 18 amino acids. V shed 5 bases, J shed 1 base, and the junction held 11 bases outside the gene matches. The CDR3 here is CASSPQIPSGGSYNEQFF. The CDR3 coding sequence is TGTGCCAGCAGCCCCCAAATACCTAGCGGGGGTTCCTACAATGAGCAGTTCTTC.

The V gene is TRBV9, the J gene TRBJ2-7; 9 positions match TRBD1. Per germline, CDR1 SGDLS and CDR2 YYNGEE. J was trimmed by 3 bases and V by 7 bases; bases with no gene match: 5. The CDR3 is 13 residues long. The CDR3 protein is CASGQGLGYEQYF. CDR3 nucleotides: TGTGCCAGCGGACAGGGGCTAGGCTACGAGCAGTACTTC.

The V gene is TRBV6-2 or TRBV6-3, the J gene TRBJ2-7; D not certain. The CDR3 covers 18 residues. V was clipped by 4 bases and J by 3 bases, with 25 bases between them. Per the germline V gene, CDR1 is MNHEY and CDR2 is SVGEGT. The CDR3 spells CASSFDPIQRGLNYEQYF. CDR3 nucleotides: TGTGCCAGCAGTTTCGATCCCATTCAGCGAGGATTAAACTACGAGCAGTACTTC.

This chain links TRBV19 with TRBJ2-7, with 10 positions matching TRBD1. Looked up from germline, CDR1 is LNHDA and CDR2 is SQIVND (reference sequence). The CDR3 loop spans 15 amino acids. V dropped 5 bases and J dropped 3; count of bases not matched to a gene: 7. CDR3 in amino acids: CASSVTGTGDYEQYF. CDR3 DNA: TGTGCCAGTAGTGTAACCGGGACAGGGGACTACGAGCAGTACTTC.

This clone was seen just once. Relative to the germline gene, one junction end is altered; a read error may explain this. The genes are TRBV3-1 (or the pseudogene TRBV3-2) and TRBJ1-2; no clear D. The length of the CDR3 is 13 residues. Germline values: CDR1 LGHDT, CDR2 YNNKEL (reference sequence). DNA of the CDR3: TGTGCCAGCAGCCAGGGATCATCGATAATGGAGGCCTTC. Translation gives CASSQGSSIMEAF.

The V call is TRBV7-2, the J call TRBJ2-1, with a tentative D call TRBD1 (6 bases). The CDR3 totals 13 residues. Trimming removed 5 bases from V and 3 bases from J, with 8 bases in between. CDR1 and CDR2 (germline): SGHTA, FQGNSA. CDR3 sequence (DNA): TGTGCCAGCAGCCGGGACAACTACAATGAGCAGTTCTTC. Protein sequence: CASSRDNYNEQFF.

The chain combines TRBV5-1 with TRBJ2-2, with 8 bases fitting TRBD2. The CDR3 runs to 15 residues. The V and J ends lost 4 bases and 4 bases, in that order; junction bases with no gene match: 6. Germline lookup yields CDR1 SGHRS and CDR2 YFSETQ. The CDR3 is CASSSPGTSTGELFF. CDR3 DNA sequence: TGCGCCAGCAGCAGCCCCGGGACTAGCACCGGGGAGCTGTTTTTT.

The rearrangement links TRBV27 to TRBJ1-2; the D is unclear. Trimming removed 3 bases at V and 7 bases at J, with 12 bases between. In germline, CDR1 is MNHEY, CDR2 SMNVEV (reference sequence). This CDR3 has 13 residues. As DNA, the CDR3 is TGTGCCAGCAGTTTTGTGGGCGCGTCTGGCTACACCTTC. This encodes CASSFVGASGYTF.

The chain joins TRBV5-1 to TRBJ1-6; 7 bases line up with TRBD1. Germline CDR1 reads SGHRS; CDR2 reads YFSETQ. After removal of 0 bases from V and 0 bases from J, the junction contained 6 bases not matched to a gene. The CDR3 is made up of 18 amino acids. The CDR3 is CASSLADRSSSYNSPLHF. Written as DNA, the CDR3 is TGCGCCAGCAGCTTGGCGGACAGGTCGAGCTCCTATAATTCACCCCTCCACTTT.

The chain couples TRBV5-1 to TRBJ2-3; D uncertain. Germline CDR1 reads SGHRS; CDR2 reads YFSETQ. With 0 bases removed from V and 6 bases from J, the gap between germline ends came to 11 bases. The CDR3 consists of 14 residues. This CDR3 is CASSLAFNSDTQYF. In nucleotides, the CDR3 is TGCGCCAGCAGCTTGGCCTTCAACTCGGATACGCAGTATTTT.

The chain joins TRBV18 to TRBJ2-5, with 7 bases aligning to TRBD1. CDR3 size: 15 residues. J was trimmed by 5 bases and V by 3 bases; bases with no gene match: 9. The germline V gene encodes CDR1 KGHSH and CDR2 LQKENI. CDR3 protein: CASSPRQGEGETQYF. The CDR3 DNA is TGTGCCAGCTCACCCAGACAGGGCGAGGGGGAGACCCAGTACTTC.

In DNA, the CDR3 is TGTGCCAGCAGCTTAGCAGGAACAGGGGGCGGTGAAGCTTTCTTT. Translation: CASSLAGTGGGEAFF. This chain connects TRBV7-9 to TRBJ1-1, with 9 bases aligning to TRBD1. CDR3 length equals 15 residues. The germline V gene encodes CDR1 SEHNR and CDR2 FQNEAQ (reference sequence). The ends lost 0 bases at V and 7 bases at J; junction bases unmatched: 6.

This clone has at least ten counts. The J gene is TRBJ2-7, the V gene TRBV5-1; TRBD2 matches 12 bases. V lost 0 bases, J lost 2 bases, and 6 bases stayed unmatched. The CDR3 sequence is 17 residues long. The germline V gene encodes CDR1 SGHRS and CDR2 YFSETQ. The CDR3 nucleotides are TGCGCCAGCAGCTTGGAGGGGTGGACTAGCGGGACCTACGAGCAGTACTTC. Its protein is CASSLEGWTSGTYEQYF.

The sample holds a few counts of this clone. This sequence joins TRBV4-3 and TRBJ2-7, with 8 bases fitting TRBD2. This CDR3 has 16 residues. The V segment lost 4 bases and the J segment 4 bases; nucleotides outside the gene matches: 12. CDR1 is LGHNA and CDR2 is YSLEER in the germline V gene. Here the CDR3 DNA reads TGCGCCAGCAGCCCTGTAGTCGGGCGGGGGGATTACGAGCAGTACTTC. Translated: CASSPVVGRGDYEQYF.

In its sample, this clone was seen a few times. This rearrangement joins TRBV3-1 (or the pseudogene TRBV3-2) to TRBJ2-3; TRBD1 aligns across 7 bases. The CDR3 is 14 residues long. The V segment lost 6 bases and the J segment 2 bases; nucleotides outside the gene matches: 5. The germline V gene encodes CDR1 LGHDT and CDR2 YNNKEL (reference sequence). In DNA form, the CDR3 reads TGTGCCAGCAGATCGGGACAGTTCACAGATACGCAGTATTTT. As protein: CASRSGQFTDTQYF.

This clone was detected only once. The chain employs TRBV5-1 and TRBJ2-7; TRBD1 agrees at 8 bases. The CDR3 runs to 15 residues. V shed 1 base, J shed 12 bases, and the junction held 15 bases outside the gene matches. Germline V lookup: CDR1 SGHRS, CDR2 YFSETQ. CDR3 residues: CASSLSTGQGRRPYF. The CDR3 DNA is TGCGCCAGCAGCTTGAGTACAGGACAGGGACGGCGGCCGTACTTC.

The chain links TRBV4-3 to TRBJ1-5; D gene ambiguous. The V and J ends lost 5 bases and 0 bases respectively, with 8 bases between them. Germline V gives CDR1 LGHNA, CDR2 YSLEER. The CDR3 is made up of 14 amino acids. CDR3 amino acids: CASSYQVSNQPQHF. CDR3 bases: TGCGCCAGCAGCTACCAGGTTAGCAATCAGCCCCAGCATTTT.

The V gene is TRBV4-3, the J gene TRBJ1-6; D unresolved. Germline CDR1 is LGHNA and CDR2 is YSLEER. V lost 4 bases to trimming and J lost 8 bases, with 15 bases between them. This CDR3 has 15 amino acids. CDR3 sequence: CASSPGGLMDSPLHF. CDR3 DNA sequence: TGCGCCAGCAGCCCCGGAGGGCTTATGGATTCACCCCTCCACTTT.